Listed below are T cell receptor beta chains from one sample, sequenced in a study of CD8 T cells in Susac syndrome. TCRdb reprocessed the immunoSEQ multiplex PCR reads via MiXCR and lists one record per CDR3 protein. The table includes 250,000 to 300,000 distinct CDR3 sequences, approximately 91% detected once. Sequenced material: CD8+ T cells from PBMCs. The source of these receptors is a human donor with multiple sclerosis. The CDR3 runs from the conserved cysteine through the conserved F or W. A D gene is named only where the DNA matches it firmly. Clone size is shown for a subset of rows, as once, few, many or a class of expanded clone.

abundance | j_gene | v_gene | d_gene | CDR3aa | CDR3nt
once | TRBJ2-3 | TRBV7-2 | NA | CASSQDQVGATDTQYF | TGTGCCAGCAGCCAGGACCAAGTAGGGGCCACAGATACGCAGTATTTT
NA | TRBJ2-5 | TRBV2 | NA | CASSEARGGETQYF | TGTGCCAGCAGTGAAGCCCGGGGCGGGGAGACCCAGTACTTC
NA | TRBJ2-3 | TRBV12-3/TRBV12-4 | NA | CASSFGGPSPDTQYF | TGTGCCAGCAGTTTCGGCGGCCCGAGCCCAGATACGCAGTATTTT
NA | TRBJ1-1 | TRBV27 | NA | CAREGGRNTEAFF | TGTGCCAGAGAGGGCGGCCGGAACACTGAAGCTTTCTTT
NA | TRBJ2-7 | TRBV7-3 | NA | CASRPGRIPSYEQYF | TGTGCCAGCAGACCCGGACGGATCCCCTCCTACGAGCAGTACTTC
NA | TRBJ2-7 | TRBV19 | TRBD1 | CASRSGQDSYEQYF | TGTGCCAGTAGGTCGGGACAGGACTCCTACGAGCAGTACTTC
NA | TRBJ1-2 | TRBV12-5 | TRBD1 | CASGLAGTGSLYGYTF | TGTGCTAGTGGTTTGGCTGGGACAGGGTCCCTCTATGGCTACACCTTC
once | TRBJ2-1 | TRBV20-1 | TRBD2 | CSARDYLVGGSLNFEQFF | TGCAGTGCTAGAGATTATCTGGTTGGCGGGAGTCTTAACTTTGAGCAGTTCTTC
NA | TRBJ2-5 | TRBV4-2 | NA | CASSQEPPGSGETQYF | TGTGCCAGCAGCCAAGAACCTCCCGGATCCGGGGAGACCCAGTACTTC
NA | TRBJ2-1 | TRBV7-2 | TRBD2 | CASSLVSGGSYNEQFF | TGTGCCAGCAGCTTAGTTAGCGGGGGATCCTACAATGAGCAGTTCTTC
NA | TRBJ2-7 | TRBV12-3/TRBV12-4 | TRBD2 | CASSRRSGGAPEQYF | TGTGCCAGCAGCCGAAGGAGCGGGGGGGCCCCCGAGCAGTACTTC
NA | TRBJ2-1 | TRBV6-2/TRBV6-3 | NA | CASSYGSGNEQFF | TGTGCCAGCAGTTATGGGTCTGGAAATGAGCAGTTCTTC
NA | TRBJ2-5 | TRBV7-9 | NA | CASSFTRAKETQYF | TGTGCCAGCAGCTTTACTAGAGCGAAAGAGACCCAGTACTTC
NA | TRBJ2-7 | TRBV7-9 | NA | CASKGSSYEQYF | TGTGCCAGCAAGGGCAGCTCCTACGAGCAGTACTTC
NA | TRBJ1-2 | TRBV25-1 | NA | CASSERGQLLYGYTF | TGTGCCAGCAGTGAGCGTGGACAGCTCCTCTATGGCTACACCTTC
NA | TRBJ2-2 | TRBV7-2 | NA | CASGAPANTGELFF | TGTGCCAGCGGCGCTCCTGCGAACACCGGGGAGCTGTTTTTT
NA | TRBJ2-2 | TRBV14 | NA | CASSRVATGELFF | TGTGCCAGCAGCCGGGTTGCCACCGGGGAGCTGTTTTTT
NA | TRBJ2-7 | TRBV15 | NA | CATSSAYEQYF | TGTGCCACCAGCAGCGCCTACGAGCAGTACTTC
NA | TRBJ2-1 | TRBV6-5 | NA | CASSTLYEQFF | TGTGCCAGCAGCACTCTCTATGAGCAGTTCTTC
NA | TRBJ2-7 | TRBV4-1 | TRBD1 | CASSQDRQGAYEQYF | TGCGCCAGCAGCCAAGATAGACAGGGGGCTTACGAGCAGTACTTC
NA | TRBJ1-4 | TRBV27 | NA | CASSLFTGSGEKLFF | TGTGCCAGCAGTTTATTTACAGGGAGTGGTGAAAAACTGTTTTTT
NA | TRBJ2-7 | TRBV25-1 | NA | CASSEYGEQYF | TGTGCCAGCAGTGAATACGGCGAGCAGTACTTC
NA | TRBJ2-7 | TRBV12-3/TRBV12-4 | TRBD1 | CASSPWDRGREQYF | TGTGCCAGCAGTCCCTGGGACAGGGGGCGCGAGCAGTACTTC
NA | TRBJ2-1 | TRBV6-5 | TRBD2 | CASSYGYSGTGYNEQFF | TGTGCCAGCAGTTATGGGTATAGCGGGACGGGTTACAATGAGCAGTTCTTC